This TCR beta chain was obtained from a study of blood T cell repertoires in COVID-19. Study in general: COVID-19 samples, acute and convalescent, were from the United States, Italy and Spain.

Sequencing used immunoSEQ multiplex PCR; TCRdb keeps in-frame clones, though not all of them. The repertoire holds about 96,000 clones, roughly 90% seen once, with around 3.9% in the top ten. After removal of 4 bases from V and 6 bases from J, the junction contained 6 bases not matched to a gene. The CDR3 consists of 14 residues. Germline V CDR1 and CDR2: SGHAT, FQDESV (reference sequence). Seattle's enrolled individuals joined amid active infection and were then monitored longitudinally. The chain links TRBV11-1 to TRBJ2-1; TRBD2 matches at 7 bases. Material for sequencing was peripheral blood. This sequence was found in a human donor with COVID-19, enrolled during active disease. The donor label of this sample is uncertain. The CDR3 reads CASSYGRGVNEQFF. CDR3 nucleotide sequence: TGTGCCAGCAGCTATGGGAGGGGCGTCAATGAGCAGTTCTTC.